Listed below are T cell receptor beta chains from one sample, sequenced in a study of T cells in Graves' hyperthyroidism and ophthalmopathy. TCRdb re-analysed the multiplex PCR reads in MiXCR, keeping a single row per CDR3 protein. The data show under 200,000 distinct CDR3 sequences, about 9% seen once. The sequenced sample was blood. All receptors derive from a woman aged 18 to 35 with Graves' hyperthyroidism that later progressed to Graves' ophthalmopathy. Both conserved end residues are part of each CDR3. The D gene is left open where the match is weak. Clone size is not always given. Where it is, it says once, few, many or a class for expanded clones.

NA,NA,TRBJ2-1,TRBV13,17,TGTGCCAGCAGCTTGGGAATAGAGACCAGCTCCTACAATGAGCAGTTCTTC,CASSLGIETSSYNEQFF
NA,NA,TRBJ2-7,TRBV4-1,15,TGCGCCAGCAGCCAAGATCACCCGGGGAACTACGAGCAGTACTTC,CASSQDHPGNYEQYF
TRBD1,once,TRBJ2-4,TRBV4-1,18,TGCGCCAGCAGCCAACCATCGACAGGGGGCACGGCCAAAAACATTCAGTACTTC,CASSQPSTGGTAKNIQYF
NA,NA,TRBJ1-2,TRBV30,13,TGTGCCTGGAAAGGAGCCAGGTCCTATGGCTACACCTTC,CAWKGARSYGYTF
TRBD1,few,TRBJ2-7,TRBV5-8,15,TGTGCCAGCAGCTTACTGACAGGGATCCCCCTCGAGCAGTACTTC,CASSLLTGIPLEQYF
NA,many,TRBJ2-2,TRBV29-1,11,TGCAGCGTCGGACTCGGCGGGGAGCTGTTTTTT,CSVGLGGELFF
NA,many,TRBJ1-5,TRBV10-3,13,TGTGCCACTGGAAACAGGGCCGAGCAGCCCCAGCATTTT,CATGNRAEQPQHF
TRBD2,many,TRBJ2-7,TRBV7-2,17,TGTGCCAGCAGCCCGACGGGGCTAGCGGGGGTATCCTACGAGCAGTACTTC,CASSPTGLAGVSYEQYF
NA,many,TRBJ2-1,TRBV10-2,13,TGCGCCAGCAGTCTAGGGAGCGGCAATGAGCAGTTCTTC,CASSLGSGNEQFF
TRBD2,NA,TRBJ2-1,TRBV19,17,TGTGCCAGTAGCCGCAGCACTAGCGGGAGGACTACCGGTGGGCAGTTCTTC,CASSRSTSGRTTGGQFF
NA,many,TRBJ1-2,TRBV6-1,15,TGTGCCAGCAGCGAAGGTCATGGGCAGAGCTATGGCTACACCTTC,CASSEGHGQSYGYTF
NA,NA,TRBJ1-6,TRBV24-1,16,TGTGCCACCAGTTTTGGTCCATCCAAACCCGATTCACCCCTCCACTTT,CATSFGPSKPDSPLHF
TRBD1,many,TRBJ2-7,TRBV6-1,14,TGTGCCAGCAGTTCCAACAGGGGCCTCCACGAGCAGTACTTC,CASSSNRGLHEQYF
NA,many,TRBJ1-1,TRBV6-1,13,TGTGCCAGCAGTTCCCCCCGGAACACTGAAGCTTTCTTT,CASSSPRNTEAFF
TRBD2,many,TRBJ2-5,TRBV19,15,TGTGCCAGCCATACTAGCGGGGGGCTCCAAGAGACCCAGTACTTC,CASHTSGGLQETQYF
NA,many,TRBJ2-4,TRBV29-1,15,TGCAGCGTTGTGTTGGCTGCAGAAGCCAAAAACATTCAGTACTTC,CSVVLAAEAKNIQYF
NA,many,TRBJ1-1,TRBV11-2,14,TGTGCCAGCAGCTTAGATCCCCGGCTCGTTGTGACTTTCTTT,CASSLDPRLVVTFF
NA,few,TRBJ1-2,TRBV19,15,TGTGCCAGTAGTATACCTCGGCAGGGAGACTATGGCTACACCTTC,CASSIPRQGDYGYTF
TRBD1,many,TRBJ2-2,TRBV6-4,14,TGTGCCAGCAGCCCGGGACAGGGGCCCGGGGAGCTGTTTTTT,CASSPGQGPGELFF
NA,many,TRBJ2-3,TRBV20-1,15,TGCAGTGCTACAATGGGGGCCCCGACCACAGATACGCAGTATTTT,CSATMGAPTTDTQYF
NA,many,TRBJ2-7,TRBV20-1,15,TGCAGTGCTAGAGATATTTCAGCGGCTCAGTCCGAGCAGTACTTC,CSARDISAAQSEQYF
TRBD1,few,TRBJ2-1,TRBV3-1,15,TGTGCCAGCAGCCAAATGCCAACAGGGGGCAATGAGCAGTTCTTC,CASSQMPTGGNEQFF
NA,many,TRBJ1-6,TRBV20-1,15,TGCAGTGCTAGAGATCGTGGGGGGAATAATTCACCCCTCCACTTT,CSARDRGGNNSPLHF
TRBD2,many,TRBJ2-3,TRBV27,16,TGTGCCAGCAGTACCAATAGCGGGCGTAGCACAGATACGCAGTATTTT,CASSTNSGRSTDTQYF
NA,many,TRBJ1-1,TRBV27,19,TGTGCCAGCAACCCTAAGTGGGCGAGACAAAAGTTGGAGAACACTGAAGCTTTCTTT,CASNPKWARQKLENTEAFF
TRBD1,many,TRBJ1-2,TRBV13,15,TGTGCCAGCAGCTTAGGGGACAGGGTTAACTATGGCTACACCTTC,CASSLGDRVNYGYTF
NA,few,TRBJ1-6,TRBV3-1,14,TGTGCCAGCAGCCAAGATTGGGGGGTGTCACCCCTCCACTTT,CASSQDWGVSPLHF
TRBD2,few,TRBJ2-3,TRBV6-1,16,TGTGCCAGCAGCCCCTGGACTAGCGGGGAATCAGATACGCAGTATTTT,CASSPWTSGESDTQYF
NA,NA,TRBJ1-1,TRBV9,13,TGTGCCAGCAGCTCCGACGGGACCACTGAAGCTTTCTTT,CASSSDGTTEAFF
TRBD1,few,TRBJ2-1,TRBV19,15,TGTGCCAGTAGTCGCGGGGACAGGGGATACGATGAGCAGTTCTTC,CASSRGDRGYDEQFF